The 5 T cell receptor beta chains in this list originate from one sample, sequenced in a study of siplizumab effects on memory and regulatory T cells. Clones were sequenced by immunoSEQ multiplex PCR, and TCRdb holds only the in-frame ones, with some missing. The sample records 85,000 to 130,000 clones, around 90% being singletons. Specimen: Tregs sorted from blood. The source of these receptors is a human donor in good health.

This clone has only one observation. DNA of the CDR3: TGCAGCACTCGGGTCGGGAGCGGCGAGCAGTACTTC. Translating it yields CSTRVGSGEQYF. The chain carries TRBV29-1 and TRBJ2-7, with TRBD2 as a possible D gene (6 bases). Trimming took off 8 bases at V and 6 bases at J, with 17 bases between the two ends. The CDR3 consists of 12 residues. CDR1 SQVTM and CDR2 ANQGSEA come from the germline V gene.

The chain has TRBV6-5 and TRBJ1-2, with 7 bases aligning to TRBD1. CDR1 is MNHEY, CDR2 SVGAGI, per germline. V shed 5 bases, J shed 10 bases, and the junction held 7 bases outside the gene matches. The CDR3 contains 12 residues. The CDR3 protein is CASSPRQGDYTF. CDR3 sequence (DNA): TGTGCCAGCAGTCCTCGACAGGGAGACTACACCTTC.

The chain uses TRBV5-4 and TRBJ2-7; the match to TRBD1 covers 9 bases. The CDR3 has 13 residues. V shed 4 bases and J 6 bases; nucleotides not matched to a gene: 5. The V gene's germline CDR1 is SGHNT and CDR2 YYREEE (reference sequence). CDR3: CASSRRQGVEQYF. The CDR3 bases are TGTGCCAGCAGCCGCAGACAGGGGGTCGAGCAGTACTTC.

V usage is TRBV29-1 and J usage is TRBJ2-5, with 11 bases that match TRBD1. Trimming took 3 bases from V and 4 from J; bases not matched to a gene: 7. The CDR3 contains 15 residues. The germline V gene has CDR1 SQVTM and CDR2 ANQGSEA. The CDR3 bases are TGCAGCGTTGATCTTATCGGGACAGGGGGAGAGACCCAGTACTTC. Its translation is CSVDLIGTGGETQYF. Using reference TRBV29-1 and TRBJ2-5 for the parts outside the CDR3, the full variable domain is SAVISQKPSRDICQRGTSLTIQCQVDSQVTMMFWYRQQPGQSLTLIATANQGSEATYESGFVIDKFPISRPNLTFSTLTVSNMSPEDSSIYLCSVDLIGTGGETQYFGPGTRLLVL.

The V and J genes are TRBV29-1 and TRBJ1-2; D unresolved. The V end lost 5 bases, the J end lost 0 bases, and 7 bases lay between the germline ends. Per germline, CDR1 SQVTM and CDR2 ANQGSEA. This CDR3 has 12 residues. The CDR3 loop reads CSVISANYGYTF. For the CDR3, the DNA is TGCAGCGTTATCTCAGCTAACTATGGCTACACCTTC.